This paragraph reports one TCR beta chain. The sample originates from a study of shared T cell receptors in the human thymus. The method was immunoSEQ multiplex PCR; TCRdb's version includes in-frame clones alone and lacks a portion of them. The sample has hundreds of thousands of clones, more than 75% seen once. This CDR3 comprises 15 residues. Germline V gene data show CDR1 as MNHEY and CDR2 as SVGAGI. Between the trimmed V and J ends, which lost 2 bases and 2 bases, there was a span of 7 bases. The same sample was also studied in work on human thymus T cells. This second study notes: Among the donors, all were healthy Finnish infants having corrective surgery for congenital heart defects. Surgeons resected thymus tissue during corrective heart surgery. Thymic as well as blood repertoires seemed to favor certain V and J genes unevenly. The related literature has documented a marked overlap of thymic repertoires among unrelated individuals.

The rearrangement uses TRBV6-5 and TRBJ2-6; D unclear. The sequenced sample was thymocytes. This receptor was identified in a boy younger than two with a congenital heart defect. In nucleotides, the CDR3 is TGTGCCAGCAGTTACGGCAGTGCTGGGGCCAACGTCCTGACTTTC. Protein sequence: CASSYGSAGANVLTF.